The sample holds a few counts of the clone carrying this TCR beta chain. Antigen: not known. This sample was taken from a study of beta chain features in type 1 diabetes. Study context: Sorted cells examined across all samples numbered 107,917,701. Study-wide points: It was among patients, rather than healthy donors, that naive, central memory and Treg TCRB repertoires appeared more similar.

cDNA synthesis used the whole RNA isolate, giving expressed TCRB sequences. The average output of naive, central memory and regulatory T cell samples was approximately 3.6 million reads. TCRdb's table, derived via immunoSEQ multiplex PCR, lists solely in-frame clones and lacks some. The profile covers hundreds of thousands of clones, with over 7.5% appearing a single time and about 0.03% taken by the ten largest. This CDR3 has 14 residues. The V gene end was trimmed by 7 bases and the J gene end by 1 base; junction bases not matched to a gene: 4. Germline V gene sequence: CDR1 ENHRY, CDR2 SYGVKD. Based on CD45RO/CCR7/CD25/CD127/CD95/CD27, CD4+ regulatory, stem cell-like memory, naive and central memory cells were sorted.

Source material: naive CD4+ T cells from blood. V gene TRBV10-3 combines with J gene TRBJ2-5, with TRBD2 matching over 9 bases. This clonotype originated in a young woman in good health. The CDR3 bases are TGTGCCATCACCAGCGGGAGGACCCAAGAGACCCAGTACTTC. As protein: CAITSGRTQETQYF.